Presented here are 25 T cell receptor beta chains from one specimen sequenced in a study of cytomegalovirus exposure and HLA in healthy donors. 13 Jbeta primers and 60 Vbeta primers were used for the PCR. Clones were read by immunoSEQ multiplex PCR, and TCRdb kept only the in-frame ones, dropping some. The sample contains about 180,000 clones, approximately 78% of which appear only once. Sequences were obtained from PBMCs. These receptors all come from a human donor in good health.

The chain carries TRBV28 and TRBJ1-1; TRBD1 is a possible D gene (6 bases). The CDR3 length is 15 residues. Germline V gene lookup returns CDR1 MDHEN and CDR2 SYDVKM. Trimming pared 8 bases from V and 2 bases from J, leaving 18 bases between. Here the CDR3 reads CASGPRQAVNTEAFF. Here the CDR3 DNA reads TGTGCCAGCGGACCTAGACAGGCCGTTAACACTGAAGCTTTCTTT.

Here the CDR3 reads CASRPRRQAKSNTEAFF. CDR3 DNA: TGCGCCAGCAGACCCAGGAGGCAAGCCAAGTCGAACACTGAAGCTTTCTTT. The rearrangement uses TRBV10-2 and TRBJ1-1, with D hard to call. This CDR3 contains 17 residues. V was shortened by 6 bases and J by 1 base, with 21 bases between the two germline ends. The germline V gene has CDR1 WSHSY and CDR2 SAAADI.

The chain combines TRBV7-3 with TRBJ2-5; 7 nucleotides agree with TRBD2. V was clipped by 2 bases and J by 5 bases; unmatched bases: 2. From germline, CDR1 is SGHTA and CDR2 FQGTGA. This CDR3 region has 13 residues. The CDR3 DNA sequence: TGTGCCAGCAGCTTACAAGCGGGGGAGACCCAGTACTTC. Encoded protein: CASSLQAGETQYF.

The CDR3 region has the DNA TGTGCCAGCAGCTGGGGGAGGGCGGTGAACACTGAAGCTTTCTTT. Translated, it gives CASSWGRAVNTEAFF. The chain recombines TRBV11-2 with TRBJ1-1; tentatively, D is TRBD1 (5 bases). Germline CDR1 reads SGHAT; CDR2 reads FQNNGV. CDR3 length: 15 residues. V was cut by 4 bases and J by 0 bases, with 12 bases left in between.

This clone was detected only a few times. A single base separates this from a much larger clone, so it may be a read error. CDR3 amino acids: CASSQEDRLYEQYF. The CDR3 DNA reads TGTGCCAGCAGCCAAGAGGACAGACTCTACGAGCAGTACTTC. The genes are TRBV4-2 and TRBJ2-7; D may be TRBD1 (6 bases). This CDR3 comprises 14 residues. Per germline, CDR1 LGHNA and CDR2 YNFKEQ. Trimming shortened V by 0 bases and J by 3 bases, and 9 bases separated the two germline ends.

A few counts support this clone. This sequence joins TRBV19 and TRBJ1-1; unclear D gene. The V gene lost 4 bases and the J gene lost 4 bases, with 16 bases spanning the gap. CDR1 is LNHDA and CDR2 is SQIVND in the germline V gene (reference sequence). CDR3 length: 15 residues. The CDR3 here is CASSTSSAGSTEAFF. CDR3 nucleotide sequence: TGTGCCAGTAGTACTTCGTCTGCGGGTAGCACTGAAGCTTTCTTT.

Comments on this clone: Other DNA sequences of this sample code for an identical CDR3. V is TRBV11-2 and J is TRBJ2-7, with 7 positions matching TRBD1. Trimming cost V 3 bases and J 4 bases; bases outside gene matches: 3. Looked up from germline, CDR1 is SGHAT and CDR2 is FQNNGV. CDR3 length: 13 residues. The CDR3 spells CASSLGTVYEQYF. As DNA, the CDR3 is TGTGCCAGCAGCTTGGGGACAGTTTACGAGCAGTACTTC.

A few counts support this clone. The CDR3 spells CASSYTVSYEQYF. The DNA of the CDR3 is TGTGCCAGCAGTTATACAGTTTCCTACGAGCAGTACTTC. The chain is built from TRBV6-6 and TRBJ2-7; no firm D call. Germline CDR1 and CDR2: MNHNY and SVGAGI (reference sequence). The CDR3 sequence is 13 residues long. V shed 3 bases and J shed 1 base, with 7 bases lying between them.

Points on this clone: The junction does not match germline at one end; this may be a read error. This chain links TRBV7-9 with TRBJ2-6; possibly TRBD2 for D (5 bases). The CDR3 sequence is 17 residues long. From germline, CDR1 is SEHNR and CDR2 FQNEAQ (reference sequence). Here the CDR3 reads CSSSLAMAGSGANVLTF. CDR3 sequence (DNA): TGTTCCAGCAGCTTAGCTATGGCGGGCTCGGGGGCCAACGTCCTGACTTTC.

This clone was seen once. The chain has TRBV14 and TRBJ1-2; TRBD1 matches 7 bases. V was pared by 1 base and J by 4 bases, with 3 bases of the junction left unmatched. The CDR3 loop spans 14 amino acids. In germline, CDR1 is SGHDN, CDR2 FVKESK. CDR3 bases: TGTGCCAGCAGCCAAGGACAGGGTATCTATGGCTACACCTTC. This sequence encodes CASSQGQGIYGYTF.

J is TRBJ2-7 and V is TRBV2; 8 nucleotides match TRBD1. With V trimmed by 5 bases and J by 3 bases, 3 bases remained unmatched. Germline CDR1 SNHLY, CDR2 FYNNEI. There are 13 residues in the CDR3. This CDR3 is CASSPDRGYEQYF. CDR3 DNA sequence: TGTGCCAGCAGTCCAGACAGGGGCTACGAGCAGTACTTC.

Of note for this clone: The sample has other DNA sequences that encode this CDR3 too. The rearrangement joins TRBV5-1 to TRBJ1-6; 7 positions match TRBD1. V lost 4 bases to trimming and J lost 5 bases; unmatched junction nucleotides: 3. CDR3 length: 14 amino acids. Germline lookup yields CDR1 SGHRS and CDR2 YFSETQ. CDR3 region: CASSIDRDNSPLHF. The CDR3 DNA sequence: TGCGCCAGCAGCATAGACAGGGATAATTCACCCCTCCACTTT.

The rearrangement uses TRBV2 and TRBJ2-5; 7 bases fit TRBD1. The J call may be mistaken, given a closer DNA end match to TRBJ2-7. This CDR3 is 12 amino acids long. The germline gives CDR1 SNHLY, CDR2 FYNNEI. DNA for the CDR3: TGTGCCAGCCGGGACAGAACCTACGAGCAGTACTTC. It specifies CASRDRTYEQYF.

This clone has more than one count but fewer than ten. The chain is built from TRBV5-1 and TRBJ2-3; TRBD2 agrees at 16 bases. The V gene end was trimmed by 1 base and the J gene end by 4 bases; junction bases not matched to a gene: 9. The CDR3 has 19 residues. CDR1 is SGHRS, CDR2 YFSETQ, per germline. In DNA form, the CDR3 reads TGCGCCAGCAGCTTGTTTTACCTTGGGACTAGCGGGGGGGCAGATACGCAGTATTTT. As protein: CASSLFYLGTSGGADTQYF.

The V call is TRBV30, the J call TRBJ2-2; 7 bases match TRBD1. From germline, CDR1 is GTSNPN and CDR2 SVGIG (reference sequence). This CDR3 is built from 16 residues. The trim removed 3 bases at V and 0 bases at J, leaving 7 bases unmatched. CDR3 nucleotides: TGTGCCTGGAGAACCGCCGGGACAGCGAACACCGGGGAGCTGTTTTTT. Translating it yields CAWRTAGTANTGELFF.

V gene TRBV6-5 combines with J gene TRBJ2-5, with unresolved D. TRBJ2-7 explains the end of the DNA better; the J call may be wrong. Germline loops: CDR1 MNHEY, CDR2 SVGAGI. This CDR3 contains 14 residues. For the CDR3, the DNA is TGTGCCAGCAGTTACTCTCCTGAGTCCTACGAGCAGTACTTC. Translated: CASSYSPESYEQYF.

The chain uses TRBV7-6 and TRBJ1-4; D gene unclear. Germline V CDR1 and CDR2: SGHVS, FNYEAQ. V shed 5 bases and J shed 8 bases, with 18 bases lying between them. The CDR3 is 15 amino acids. The CDR3 nucleotides are TGTGCCAGCAGCCCGGTTGTGGAGGGAGGGGAAAAACTGTTTTTT. The encoded protein is CASSPVVEGGEKLFF.

J is TRBJ2-1 and V is TRBV9; maybe TRBD1 (5 bases). Germline V gives CDR1 SGDLS, CDR2 YYNGEE. The germline V and J ends were trimmed by 0 bases and 4 bases, with 8 bases remaining between them. The CDR3 consists of 14 residues. DNA of the CDR3: TGTGCCAGCAGCGTAGAGACAGAATACAATGAGCAGTTCTTC. This gives the protein CASSVETEYNEQFF.

The CDR3, as DNA: TGTGCCAGCACCCTAGCGCTGACGGGACAGCGCAATCAGCCCCAGCATTTT. Encoded protein: CASTLALTGQRNQPQHF. The genes are TRBV5-5 and TRBJ1-5; 7 nucleotides agree with TRBD1. J was trimmed by 2 bases and V by 6 bases; bases with no gene match: 14. The germline CDR1 and CDR2 sequences are SGHKS and YYEKEE (reference sequence). The CDR3 extends over 17 amino acids.

The rearrangement uses TRBV4-1 and TRBJ1-1; no clear D. From germline, CDR1 is MGHRA and CDR2 YSYEKL. Trimming shortened V by 1 base and J by 2 bases, and 5 bases separated the two germline ends. This CDR3 spans 13 amino acids. CDR3 protein: CASSQARNTEAFF. CDR3 DNA sequence: TGCGCCAGCAGCCAAGCGCGAAACACTGAAGCTTTCTTT.

This chain uses TRBV13 with TRBJ2-1; 9 bases line up with TRBD1. Germline lookup yields CDR1 PRHDT and CDR2 FYEKMQ (reference sequence). CDR3 size: 17 residues. V lost 7 bases and J lost 7; bases outside the gene matches: 17. Here the CDR3 DNA reads TGTGCCAGCACCAATCTAATCGACAGGGGGGATTGGAATGAGCAGTTCTTC. It yields the protein CASTNLIDRGDWNEQFF.

This clone was observed a few times. V is TRBV7-6 and J is TRBJ2-5, with 7 nucleotides matching TRBD1. The CDR3 runs to 14 residues. With 3 bases clipped from V and 5 bases from J, the junction kept 6 bases outside the gene matches. The germline V gene encodes CDR1 SGHVS and CDR2 FNYEAQ. The CDR3 DNA follows: TGTGCCAGCAGCTTCCGTGGACAGGTCGAGACCCAGTACTTC. The encoded protein is CASSFRGQVETQYF.

The chain has TRBV2 and TRBJ2-6; tentative D call: TRBD1 (6 bases). This CDR3 has 13 amino acids. CDR1 is SNHLY, CDR2 FYNNEI, per germline. With 10 bases removed from V and 3 bases from J, the gap between germline ends came to 10 bases. CDR3 bases: TGTGCCACCTACAGGGATGGGGCCAACGTCCTGACTTTC. It codes for CATYRDGANVLTF.

The chain carries TRBV4-3 and TRBJ1-1, with TRBD1 matching 8 bases. The CDR3 loop spans 15 amino acids. Germline V gene data show CDR1 as LGHNA and CDR2 as YSLEER. The V segment lost 2 bases and the J segment 3 bases; nucleotides outside the gene matches: 5. The CDR3 DNA reads as TGCGCCAGCAGCCAAAGGACAGGGATTGACACTGAAGCTTTCTTT. The encoded protein is CASSQRTGIDTEAFF.

The chain joins TRBV14 to TRBJ1-1, with D unclear. With 4 bases removed from V and 4 bases from J, the gap between germline ends came to 13 bases. The CDR3 loop spans 14 amino acids. Germline V CDR1 and CDR2: SGHDN, FVKESK. CDR3 residues: CASSPEWEGTEAFF. CDR3 nucleotide sequence: TGTGCCAGCAGCCCTGAGTGGGAGGGCACTGAAGCTTTCTTT.